This T cell receptor beta chain was retrieved from a study of cytomegalovirus exposure and HLA in healthy donors listed by TCRdb under 2017. Context from the whole study: In an earlier analysis of some 550 of the donors, about 260 Gb of sequence data and 90 million to 120 million unique TCR beta sequences from about 179 million T cells were reported. In a later analysis, previously published TCR beta repertoires from about 640 donors were re-analyzed and high-resolution HLA genotyping was added so that TCR occurrence patterns could be studied. All discovery cohort repertoires had been generated using a single sequencing platform. Both class I and class II loci were covered by HLA typing, at four-digit resolution. Among 398 genotyped donors of the cohort, an average of around 250,000 unique TCR beta nucleotide sequences was sequenced per donor, of which roughly 17% were non-productive. Typing coverage differed by locus: A, B, C, DRB1 and DQB1 were typed in about 620-640 donors, DQA1 in approximately 520, DPA1 in around 600, and DPB1 in around 440. An early release that covered about 600 HLA-typed donors contained approximately 300 gigabases of sequencing data and about 93 million unique TCR sequences. An earlier analysis of several hundred of the donors applied high-throughput TCR beta sequencing to assess whether each TCR beta V gene segment acted as functional or pseudogenic. Of the 300 to 450 genotyped donors, about 80% fell in the genetic ancestry cluster associated with self-reported Caucasian donors. Along with the roughly 610-subject first cohort, a separate validation cohort of over a hundred different subjects was used. The study aimed to test whether cataloging public T cell receptors could reveal signatures of past pathogen exposure. To predict cytomegalovirus infection status, the study brought together high-throughput TCR immunosequencing, statistical association of individual TCRs with disease status, and machine learning. Four or five DR-DQ haplotypes were treated as single units for association and clustering because of strong linkage in the cohort. The study profiled the T cell repertoires of approximately 700 subjects by immunosequencing and related them to cytomegalovirus serostatus. In a later genetic analysis, genome-wide SNP genotypes for about 60% of the 666 donors were used, and that subset was treated as a discovery cohort. Rather than using new phenotypic data, the later analysis identified candidate immune exposures from TCR beta sequences and from how often those sequences occurred across donors. Alongside the repertoire data, information on donor age, sex, ethnicity and CMV serostatus was compiled.

Library preparation used the immunoSEQ multiplex PCR assay. For the multiplex PCR, a mixture combining 60 forward primers for TCR Vbeta segments and 13 reverse primers for TCR Jbeta segments was used. The CDR3 region of rearranged TCR beta genes was amplified from genomic DNA by a multiplex PCR assay. On the Illumina HiSeq System, the amplified TCR beta libraries were sequenced as 87-base-pair reads. Per the authors' processing: A later analysis counted about 76 million unique TCR beta chains across the 690 or so repertoires, and around 12 million of these chains were shared by at least two donors. Raw reads were error-corrected and collapsed into unique sequences with a nearest-neighbor algorithm that merged closely related sequences to remove PCR and sequencing errors. V, D and J gene segments were assigned by aligning CDR3 sequences to IMGT reference sequences. For a sequence to be retained, at least a six-nucleotide match to both a V gene segment and a J gene segment was required. Rearrangements were called productive when the CDR3 lacked stop codons and stayed in frame with V and J; all others were non-productive. CDR3 was defined by IMGT convention, running from the second conserved V-encoded cysteine to the conserved J-encoded phenylalanine. The earlier analysis of about 500 of the donors excluded sequences that lacked an unambiguous match to a single V gene segment. In an earlier analysis of almost 600 of the donors, a V segment was called functional when productive rearrangements were above 56.7%, and segregating when the standard deviation between donors exceeded 5%. A statistical classification framework was built to diagnose cytomegalovirus status from the catalog of TCR beta chain sequences. In a later analysis, V and J genes were assigned by comparing TCR nucleotide sequences against IMGT/GENE-DB human TR gene sequences. A later analysis assigned CDR3 sequences and most-parsimonious VDJ recombination scenarios with the TCRdist pipeline. In a later analysis, each TCR beta chain was defined by its CDR3 amino acid sequence together with its V-gene family, and reads without a unique V-gene family were excluded. As a way to deal with suspected cross-contamination and a sequencing artifact, a later analysis dropped nearly 600 nucleotide sequences that were highly shared and had low generation probability. For each public chain, a later analysis derived a clonal expansion index from normalized ranks of inferred template counts within each repertoire. A later analysis computed generation probabilities with a VDJ recombination model fitted to out-of-frame rearrangements, and checked the results against IGoR. A later analysis scored TCR-TCR, TCR-HLA and TCR-CMV co-occurrence with hypergeometric tests, applying a repertoire-size bias correction to TCR pairs. A later analysis estimated false discovery rates by permuting HLA or CMV assignments 20 times. A later analysis grouped co-occurring TCRs with DBSCAN, adding TCRdist sequence similarity when clustering within HLA-allele-positive subsets. For co-occurrence clustering, repertoires with fewer than 30,000 or more than 120,000 public chains were excluded, along with five repertoires with anomalous nucleotide sharing. TCRdb carries this immuneACCESS record with in-frame sequences only. Its versions omit some clonotypes, under half of them owing to an unresolved V gene in the studies checked, with the rest unexplained. From that table come the V and J calls and clone size; the DNA was used to work out D and trimming. The table for this sample lists 75,000 to 95,000 clones; roughly 73% of them were counted only once. Of the sample, less than 5.5% falls within the top ten clones.

The paper's findings and limits, for the study overall: In a later analysis, most CMV-associated TCR beta chains were found to appear HLA-restricted, with HLA associations seemingly driven largely by CMV exposure. The earlier analysis of 587 of the donors excluded some 15 rarely observed V segments, including chromosome 9 orphons, because counts were too low. When HLA alleles, especially DR and DQ, strongly co-occurred, TCR associations were difficult to assign to individual alleles. Sequencing depth was assumed to be roughly uniform across donors in the presence/absence analyses, though that assumption may not hold. Immune exposure information for the cohort was limited to CMV serostatus. Compared with the approximately 700-donor mean, donors in an Asian-associated ancestry cluster had fewer N-insertions in productive TCRs, according to a later genetic analysis. In the study, some 160 TCR beta chains were listed as associated with cytomegalovirus. According to a later analysis, parvovirus B19, influenza, CMV and Epstein-Barr virus appeared linked to several top co-occurrence clusters. Because the 87-base-pair reads could not distinguish some IMGT-functional V segments, including TRBV6-2 and TRBV6-3, those segments were excluded. An association between a missense DCLRE1C variant and V-gene and J-gene trimming of TCR beta chains was found in a later genetic analysis and replicated in an independent cohort. In an earlier analysis of around 600 of the donors, most TCR beta V segments appeared in productive rearrangements about 90% or about 30% of the time, broadly matching IMGT annotations. In a later analysis, about 17,000 TCR beta sequences were associated with specific HLA alleles at a false discovery rate of 0.05. The authors suggested that the approach could potentially be extended to other disease states and immunological phenotypes. Compared with equally common non-associated chains, HLA-associated TCR beta chains in a later analysis were more clonally expanded and had lower generation probabilities. A few of the identified cytomegalovirus-associated TCR beta chains were confirmed in vitro to be specific for cytomegalovirus antigens. A cluster of highly shared sequence variants was judged likely to represent a technical artifact of the sequencing pipeline. This cohort had only TCR beta chains sequenced, and the lack of alpha or paired-chain data limited which features could be detected. While some public TCRs were present in many individuals, most TCR sequences turned up only very rarely across donors. Because HLA typing was missing for some donors at each locus, association tests included only the typed subset. A further reported finding was that TCR beta sequences accurately predicted the HLA-A and HLA-B alleles for most subjects in the first cohort. In both the original and validation cohorts, the classifier was reported to diagnose cytomegalovirus status with high specificity and sensitivity. A later analysis found that TCR association rates varied across HLA loci, with DRB1 alleles showing the most associated TCRs and HLA-C alleles the fewest. Correlated functional status among segregating V segments might be attributable to linkage disequilibrium, but an unknown experimental factor could not be ruled out.

From V the trimming removes 4 bases and from J it removes 7 bases, while the gene matches leave 8 bases of the junction unaccounted for. CDR1 is given as SGHNT and CDR2 as YYREEE, both from the germline V gene (reference sequence). The CDR3 covers 13 residues, taking in both the cysteine and the phenylalanine. Just CDR3 DNA is preserved here, 39 bases in frame from base 1. The cohort consisted of 666 healthy bone marrow donors. At the time of sampling, every cohort member was nominally healthy, though immune exposures that went unrecorded were likely present. The donor tested CMV seropositive, placing the donor among the 310 or so seropositive members of the cohort. Every donor gave a peripheral blood sample, and the peripheral blood mononuclear cells from that sample were used for TCR beta sequencing. The Qiagen DNeasy Blood Extraction Kit was used to extract genomic DNA from the blood cell samples.

A remark on this clone: Its antigen specificity is not known. Base qualities are not at hand, and no much larger clone is one base apart.

The chain is encoded by TRBV5-4 joined to TRBJ2-7, with TRBD1 identical over 7 junction bases. The sample consisted of PBMCs. This sequence originates from a male donor in good health and CMV-seropositive. The CDR3: CASSTDRVREQYF. The nucleotide sequence is TGTGCCAGCAGCACCGACAGGGTGCGGGAGCAGTACTTC. This CDR3, with the reference TRBV5-4 and TRBJ2-7 proteins standing in past its ends, gives the full variable domain ETGVTQSPTHLIKTRGQQVTLRCSSQSGHNTVSWYQQALGQGPQFIFQYYREEENGRGNFPPRFSGLQFPNYSSELNVNALELDDSALYLCASSTDRVREQYFGPGTRLTVT.